A selection of T cell receptor beta chains follows, all from one sample in a study of blood T cell repertoires in COVID-19. The assay was immunoSEQ multiplex PCR, and TCRdb's table has in-frame clones only and misses some. The table has under 250,000 clones, around four fifths seen once. Sequencing was carried out using peripheral blood. These receptors originate from a woman between 50 and 59 years old with acute or convalescent COVID-19. Both conserved end residues are part of each CDR3. Each record gives: CDR3 DNA, CDR3 protein, J gene, clone size, D gene, V gene. The D gene is left open where the match is weak. The size field is filled for only some rows; it gives once, few, many or a size class.

TGTGCCAGCAGTTTATCATCCGGGGACATGGTCGGCTACACCTTC CASSLSSGDMVGYTF TRBJ1-2 - - TRBV28
TGTGCCAGCAGTGGCGGGTCAGGCACTGAAGCTTTCTTT CASSGGSGTEAFF TRBJ1-1 - - TRBV2
TGTGCCAGCAATGAATGGACAGAAGGAAACACCATATATTTT CASNEWTEGNTIYF TRBJ1-3 - - TRBV2
TGTGCCAGCTCACCAGCCACCGGGACAGGGAAGCAAGAGACCCAGTACTTC CASSPATGTGKQETQYF TRBJ2-5 - TRBD1 TRBV18
TGTGCCACCAGCAGAGAACGGACTAGCGGGCAAGAGACCCAGTACTTC CATSRERTSGQETQYF TRBJ2-5 - TRBD2 TRBV15
TGTGCCATCAGTGAAGGTTTAGCTGGAGATACGCAGTATTTT CAISEGLAGDTQYF TRBJ2-3 - - TRBV10-3
TGTGCCAGTAGTATAGGGACAGGGGGCGGCGAGCAGTACTTC CASSIGTGGGEQYF TRBJ2-7 - TRBD1 TRBV19
TGTGCCAGCAGCCCGATTGGTGAGGACAGGGGCCATAGCAATCAGCCCCAGCATTTT CASSPIGEDRGHSNQPQHF TRBJ1-5 - TRBD1 TRBV5-6
TGTGCCAGCAGTCCCCAGGCGGGGGAGCAGTACTTC CASSPQAGEQYF TRBJ2-7 - - TRBV27
TGTGCCAGCAGCTTGGAAACGGCGAACACCGGGGAGCTGTTTTTT CASSLETANTGELFF TRBJ2-2 - - TRBV5-4
TGTGCCAGCAGGAAGACAGGGCGGGATAATTCACCCCTCCACTTT CASRKTGRDNSPLHF TRBJ1-6 once TRBD1 TRBV28
TGTGCCAGCAGTCGTAACAATGAGCAGTTCTTC CASSRNNEQFF TRBJ2-1 once - TRBV12-3/TRBV12-4
TGTGCCAGCAGCCTCCGGACAGGGGGAGACGGCACCGGGGAGCTGTTTTTT CASSLRTGGDGTGELFF TRBJ2-2 many TRBD1 TRBV7-6
TGCAGTGCTAGTCCACAGGAGTTGACCGGGGAGCTGTTTTTT CSASPQELTGELFF TRBJ2-2 - - TRBV20-1
TGTGCCAGCAGCTTGGGACAGGGGCTGAGAGAGACCCAGTACTTC CASSLGQGLRETQYF TRBJ2-5 - TRBD1 TRBV5-6
TGTGCCAGCTCACCACAGATGAGCTATTCAAATGAGCAGTTCTTC CASSPQMSYSNEQFF TRBJ2-1 - - TRBV18
TGTGCCACCAGCAGAGAGGGGGCTAAGAAAGTGGGCTACACCTTC CATSREGAKKVGYTF TRBJ1-2 - - TRBV15
TGTGCCAGCAGTGAATGGCAGGGGTCCTACGAGCAGTACTTC CASSEWQGSYEQYF TRBJ2-7 - - TRBV2
TGTGCCATCAGGCAGGGCCAGGGTACAGATACGCAGTATTTT CAIRQGQGTDTQYF TRBJ2-3 - - TRBV10-3
TGTGCCAGTAGTATTAGGGGACTAGCGATAAGGGGAGATACGCAGTATTTT CASSIRGLAIRGDTQYF TRBJ2-3 - TRBD2 TRBV19
TGTGCCAGCAGCTCTAGACTTATTAATGAGCAGTTCTTC CASSSRLINEQFF TRBJ2-1 once - TRBV9
TGTGCCAGCAGCCCCCCTCGGGTGAGAGAGACCCAGTACTTC CASSPPRVRETQYF TRBJ2-5 - - TRBV5-6
TGCAGCGGGACAGTGGGGCTCACCTACAATGAGCAGTTCTTC CSGTVGLTYNEQFF TRBJ2-1 once - TRBV29-1
TGTGCCAGCAGATTCGGGGGGGACCGAGATACGCAGTATTTT CASRFGGDRDTQYF TRBJ2-3 - TRBD2 TRBV3-1/TRBV3-2
TGTGCCAGTAGTATCGGGGGGTTTGGAAATTCACCCCTCCACTTT CASSIGGFGNSPLHF TRBJ1-6 - - TRBV19
TGTGCCTGGAGTCTACCCGGGGGGCCCTACAATGAGCAGTTCTTC CAWSLPGGPYNEQFF TRBJ2-1 - - TRBV30
TGCGCCAGCAGCTTGGGGAGTACAGGGATCACCGGGGAGCTGTTTTTT CASSLGSTGITGELFF TRBJ2-2 - - TRBV5-1
TGTGCCAGCAACAGGGTCTCTGGAAACACCATATATTTT CASNRVSGNTIYF TRBJ1-3 - - TRBV28
TGTGCCACCAGTGATTTGGCGGATACGCAGTATTTT CATSDLADTQYF TRBJ2-3 - - TRBV24-1
TGTGCCAGCATGAAAGACCGAACAGGGATCGTATCCACCGGGGAGCTGTTTTTT CASMKDRTGIVSTGELFF TRBJ2-2 - - TRBV27
TGTGCCAGCTCACCTCAGGTGGGCCTCCAAGAGACCCAGTACTTC CASSPQVGLQETQYF TRBJ2-5 - - TRBV18
TGTGCCAGCAGCCGACTACCTCCCTCCTACGAGCAGTACTTC CASSRLPPSYEQYF TRBJ2-7 - - TRBV11-2
TGTGCCAGCAGCTGGGCGGGACAGGGGGCCAATCAGCCCCAGCATTTT CASSWAGQGANQPQHF TRBJ1-5 - TRBD1 TRBV7-9
TGTGCCAGCAGCCAACACGGGACTCACGGGGGAGAGACCCAGTACTTC CASSQHGTHGGETQYF TRBJ2-5 - - TRBV3-1/TRBV3-2